This entry concerns a single TCR beta chain. The germline V gene encodes CDR1 SNHLY and CDR2 FYNNEI. The V segment lost 1 base and the J segment 8 bases; nucleotides outside the gene matches: 12. This CDR3 region has 16 residues. What was sequenced were expressed TCRB transcripts, since all of the isolated RNA had been reverse transcribed. For naive, central memory and regulatory T cell samples, reads averaged roughly 3.6 million. Clones were read by immunoSEQ multiplex PCR, and TCRdb kept only the in-frame ones, dropping some. This table has around 250,000 clones, 27% appearing once. The entry originates in a study of beta chain features in type 1 diabetes.

What was sequenced was central memory CD4+ T cells from blood. This TCR came from a man aged 25 to 40 in good health. The rearrangement uses TRBV2 and TRBJ1-2, with 8 bases aligning to TRBD1. The CDR3 sequence: CASSEVDGQGQGGYTF. CDR3 DNA sequence: TGTGCCAGCAGTGAAGTAGATGGACAGGGCCAGGGAGGCTACACCTTC.